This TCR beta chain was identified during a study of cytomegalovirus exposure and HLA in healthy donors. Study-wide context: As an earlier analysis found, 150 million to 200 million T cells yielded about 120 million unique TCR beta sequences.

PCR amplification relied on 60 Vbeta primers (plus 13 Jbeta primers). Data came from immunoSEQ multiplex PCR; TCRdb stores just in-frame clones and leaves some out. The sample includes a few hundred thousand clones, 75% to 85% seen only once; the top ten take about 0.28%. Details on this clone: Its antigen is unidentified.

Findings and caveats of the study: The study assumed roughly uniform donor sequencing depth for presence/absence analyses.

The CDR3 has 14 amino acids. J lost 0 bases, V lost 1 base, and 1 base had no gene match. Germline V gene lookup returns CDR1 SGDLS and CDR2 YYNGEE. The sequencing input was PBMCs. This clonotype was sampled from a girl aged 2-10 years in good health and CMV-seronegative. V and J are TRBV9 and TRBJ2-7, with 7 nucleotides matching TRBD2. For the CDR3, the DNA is TGTGCCAGCAGCGTAACTAGCGTCTCCTACGAGCAGTACTTC. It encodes CASSVTSVSYEQYF. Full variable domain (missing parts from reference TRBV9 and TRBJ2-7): DSGVTQTPKHLITATGQRVTLRCSPRSGDLSVYWYQQSLDQGLQFLIQYYNGEERAKGNILERFSAQQFPDLHSELNLSSLELGDSALYFCASSVTSVSYEQYFGPGTRLTVT.